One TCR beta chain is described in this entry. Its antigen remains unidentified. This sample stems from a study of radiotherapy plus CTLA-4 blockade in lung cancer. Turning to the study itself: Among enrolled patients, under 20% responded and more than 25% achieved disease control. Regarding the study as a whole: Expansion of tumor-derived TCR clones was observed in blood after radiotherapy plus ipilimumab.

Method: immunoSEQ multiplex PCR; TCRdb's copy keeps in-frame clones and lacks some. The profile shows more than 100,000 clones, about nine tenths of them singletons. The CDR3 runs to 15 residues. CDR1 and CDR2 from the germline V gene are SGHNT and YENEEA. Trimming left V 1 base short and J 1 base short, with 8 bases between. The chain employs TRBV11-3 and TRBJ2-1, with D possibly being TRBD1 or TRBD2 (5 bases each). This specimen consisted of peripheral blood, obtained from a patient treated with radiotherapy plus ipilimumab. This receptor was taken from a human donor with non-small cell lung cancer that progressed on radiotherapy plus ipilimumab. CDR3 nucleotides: TGTGCCAGCAGCTTAGGGGACGGATCCTACAATGAGCAGTTCTTC. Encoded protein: CASSLGDGSYNEQFF.